This T cell receptor (beta chain) was sequenced during a study of blood T cell repertoires in COVID-19. Study-level information: The study drew acute and convalescent COVID-19 samples from the United States, Italy and Spain.

Participants, about 18 to 100 years old, spanned about two dozen US areas. Authors' data handling: Amplification with reference gene primers provided the estimates of nucleated cell counts. TCRdb's table, derived via immunoSEQ multiplex PCR, lists solely in-frame clones and lacks some. V and J calls and clone size are as listed in that table; D and trimming were resolved from the DNA. The data contain approximately 480,000 clones, roughly 87% of them singletons. The sample comprised PBMCs or T cells enriched from blood (not recorded which). The clonotype comes from a woman aged 18-30 years who had recovered from COVID-19.

CDR3: CASSFRVGIVHEQYF. The CDR3 DNA reads as TGTGCCAGCAGTTTCCGGGTAGGAATTGTCCACGAGCAGTACTTC. The rearrangement uses TRBV28 and TRBJ2-7; the D is unclear. The germline V and J ends were trimmed by 3 bases and 5 bases, with 17 bases remaining between them. In germline, CDR1 is MDHEN, CDR2 SYDVKM. The CDR3 is made up of 15 amino acids. Using reference TRBV28 and TRBJ2-7 for the parts outside the CDR3, the full variable domain is DVKVTQSSRYLVKRTGEKVFLECVQDMDHENMFWYRQDPGLGLRLIYFSYDVKMKEKGDIPEGYSVSREKKERFSLILESASTNQTSMYLCASSFRVGIVHEQYFGPGTRLTVT.